These 17 T cell receptor beta chains came from one sample sequenced in a study of CD8 T cells in ankylosing spondylitis. TCRdb passed the 5' RACE reads through MiXCR, listing each CDR3 protein once. Among around 210,000 distinct CDR3 sequences, approximately 8.4% were seen once, and the ten largest hold around 5.1%. The material sequenced was blood, either unsorted or a sorted T cell fraction (not recorded which). Receptors were obtained from a female donor with ankylosing spondylitis or in good health (not recorded which).

This clonotype was found a few times. This chain connects TRBV5-5 to TRBJ2-1; 9 bases agree with TRBD1. Germline V lookup: CDR1 SGHKS, CDR2 YYEKEE (reference sequence). The CDR3 is made up of 17 amino acids. Trimming removed 4 bases from V and 4 bases from J; junction bases left unmatched: 12. The CDR3: CASSPGVGTGPYNEQFF. The DNA for the CDR3 is TGTGCCAGCAGCCCCGGAGTCGGGACAGGGCCGTACAATGAGCAGTTCTTC.

This clonotype was recorded at least ten times. V usage is TRBV27 and J usage is TRBJ2-1, with 10 nucleotides matching TRBD2. Trimming took 6 bases from V and 6 from J; bases not matched to a gene: 2. The CDR3 covers 13 residues. In germline, CDR1 is MNHEY, CDR2 SMNVEV (reference sequence). CDR3 sequence: CASRLAGINEQFF. CDR3 DNA sequence: TGTGCCAGCAGACTAGCGGGAATCAATGAGCAGTTCTTC.

Note on this clonotype: The conserved phenylalanine or tryptophan is not found at the CDR3 terminus, so this likely reflects a read error. The rearrangement uses TRBV7-9 and TRBJ2-1, with a possible D match to TRBD1 (6 bases). The CDR3 length is 14 residues. Trimming took off 5 bases at V and 3 bases at J, with 11 bases between the two ends. Germline V CDR1 and CDR2: SEHNR, FQNEAQ (reference sequence). The CDR3 DNA reads TGTGCCAGCAGCGGGGGACACCTCTACAATGAGCAGTTCATC. It is translated as CASSGGHLYNEQFI.

This clonotype appeared many times. V gene TRBV4-3 combines with J gene TRBJ2-3, with D perhaps TRBD2 (6 bases). Trimming removed 0 bases at V and 6 bases at J, with 16 bases between. This CDR3 is built from 16 residues. Germline lookup yields CDR1 LGHNA and CDR2 YSLEER. The CDR3 reads CASSQDGGVKGDTQYF. The CDR3 bases are TGCGCCAGCAGCCAAGACGGCGGGGTCAAGGGTGATACGCAGTATTTT.

This clonotype has ten or more counts. This rearrangement joins TRBV6-1 to TRBJ2-1; D is unresolved. Germline V gene sequence: CDR1 MNHNS, CDR2 SASEGT. The V end lost 1 base, the J end lost 8 bases, and 9 bases lay between the germline ends. The length of the CDR3 is 13 residues. The CDR3 spells CASSEVAGDEQFF. Written as DNA, the CDR3 is TGTGCCAGCAGTGAAGTGGCTGGAGATGAGCAGTTCTTC.

This clonotype was detected ten times or more. This rearrangement joins TRBV7-2 to TRBJ2-1, with 10 bases fitting TRBD2. The germline gives CDR1 SGHTA, CDR2 FQGNSA. The CDR3 covers 17 residues. Trimming took 4 bases from V and 2 from J; bases not matched to a gene: 8. CDR3 sequence reads: CASSSVAGGRTYNEQFF. The CDR3 DNA is TGTGCCAGCAGCTCCGTAGCGGGAGGACGTACCTACAATGAGCAGTTCTTC.

This clonotype was observed many times. The genes are TRBV20-1 and TRBJ2-7, with TRBD2 matching over 7 bases. Unmatched junction bases numbered 6, after V lost 1 base and J lost 6 bases. This CDR3 region has 13 residues. The V gene's germline CDR1 is DFQATT and CDR2 SNEGSKA (reference sequence). CDR3 sequence reads: CSARVGRALEQYF. Written as DNA, the CDR3 is TGCAGTGCTAGAGTTGGGAGGGCGCTCGAGCAGTACTTC.

This clonotype was recorded at least ten times. V and J are TRBV7-2 and TRBJ2-3, with a possible D match to TRBD1 (5 bases). The CDR3 sequence is 15 residues long. Trimming cost V 5 bases and J 3 bases, with 15 bases left between them. The germline V gene encodes CDR1 SGHTA and CDR2 FQGNSA. CDR3 sequence: CASSPGPTETDTQYF. CDR3 coding DNA: TGTGCCAGCAGCCCCGGGCCGACAGAGACAGATACGCAGTATTTT.

This clonotype was seen at least ten times. The rearrangement joins TRBV27 to TRBJ2-1; possibly TRBD2 for D (6 bases). The V gene lost 4 bases and the J gene lost 12 bases, with 13 bases spanning the gap. The CDR3 spans 12 residues. CDR1 and CDR2 (germline): MNHEY, SMNVEV (reference sequence). The CDR3 spells CASSSTLRGQFF. The DNA for the CDR3 is TGTGCCAGCAGTTCGACACTGCGGGGGCAGTTCTTC.

As to this clonotype: One end of the junction does not line up with germline, which may come from a read error. The J gene is TRBJ2-7, the V gene TRBV16; D ambiguous. Germline loops: CDR1 KGHSY, CDR2 FQNENV. The CDR3 has 15 amino acids. The CDR3 DNA sequence: TGTGCCACCAGCCAAGAGGTCTCCAGGACCTACGAGCAGTACTTC. Amino acid sequence: CATSQEVSRTYEQYF.

This clonotype was recorded at least ten times. V gene TRBV7-3 combines with J gene TRBJ1-1; D might be TRBD1 (5 bases). Germline CDR1 is SGHTA and CDR2 is FQGTGA. CDR3 length: 15 amino acids. Trimming removed 0 bases from V and 2 bases from J, with 10 bases in between. In nucleotides, the CDR3 is TGTGCCAGCAGCTTAACGGGGGGTAGTAACACTGAAGCTTTCTTT. This encodes CASSLTGGSNTEAFF.

This clonotype turned up a few times. The gene calls are TRBV7-9 and TRBJ2-7, with TRBD1 matching 7 bases. This CDR3 is built from 12 residues. Germline V CDR1 and CDR2: SEHNR, FQNEAQ (reference sequence). V shed 6 bases, J shed 4 bases, and the junction held 3 bases outside the gene matches. CDR3 DNA sequence: TGTGCCAGCAGTGCAGGGGGATACGAGCAGTACTTC. This translates into CASSAGGYEQYF.

The chain recombines TRBV7-9 with TRBJ2-7, with 9 bases identical to TRBD1. This CDR3 region has 16 residues. Per the germline V gene, CDR1 is SEHNR and CDR2 is FQNEAQ (reference sequence). The trim removed 1 base at V and 6 bases at J, leaving 10 bases unmatched. The CDR3 region has the DNA TGTGCCAGCAGCTTAGTTGAGGGACAGGGTGAGGGCGAGCAGTACTTC. This encodes CASSLVEGQGEGEQYF.

This clonotype showed up many times. CDR3 residues: CASSEELAGANEQFF. In DNA form, the CDR3 reads TGTGCCAGCAGTGAGGAACTAGCGGGAGCTAATGAGCAGTTCTTC. The chain employs TRBV2 and TRBJ2-1; 11 bases map to TRBD2. V was clipped by 3 bases and J by 7 bases; unmatched bases: 5. The V gene's germline CDR1 is SNHLY and CDR2 FYNNEI. The CDR3 contains 15 residues.

The chain carries TRBV30 and TRBJ1-1; a possible D gene is TRBD1 (6 bases). Germline V lookup: CDR1 GTSNPN, CDR2 SVGIG (reference sequence). The CDR3 spans 14 residues. V was clipped by 3 bases and J by 3 bases, with 14 bases between them. Here the CDR3 DNA reads TGTGCCTGGAGCGTAGGGGGACCGTACACTGAAGCTTTCTTT. Translating gives CAWSVGGPYTEAFF.

There are many counts of this clonotype. V gene TRBV21-1 combines with J gene TRBJ2-3; the listed D gene, TRBD2, was not tested against the DNA. TRBV21-1 is labeled a pseudogene. There are 20 residues in the CDR3. The DNA of the CDR3 is TGTGCCAGCAGCAAAGACCGGATCGAAGGGACTAGCGGGAGCACAGATACGCAGTATTTT. Encoded protein: CASSKDRIEGTSGSTDTQYF.

Many counts were recorded for this clonotype. V and J are TRBV20-1 and TRBJ2-7; TRBD2 matches 15 bases. Trimming removed 5 bases from V and 5 bases from J; junction bases left unmatched: 16. This CDR3 contains 18 residues. Germline loops: CDR1 DFQATT, CDR2 SNEGSKA (reference sequence). CDR3 protein: CSASLEGLAGGSSHEQYF. The DNA for the CDR3 is TGCAGTGCTTCCTTAGAGGGACTAGCGGGAGGTAGTAGCCACGAGCAGTACTTC.